The entry that follows covers one TCR beta chain sequence. Its antigen is still unknown. This sample was taken from a study of cytomegalovirus exposure and HLA in healthy donors. Study-wide findings and caveats: Analyzed later, association rates of TCRs varied across HLA loci, with DRB1 most and HLA-C fewest. Later analysis reportedly placed an Asian-associated ancestry cluster below the roughly 670-donor mean in N-insertions. Near-uniform donor sequencing depth was presumed by presence/absence analyses.

In the PCR, 60 Vbeta and 13 Jbeta primers were used. Assay: immunoSEQ multiplex PCR; the TCRdb copy retains only in-frame clones and omits some. Of about 180,000 clones listed, around 74% are singletons. Germline-derived CDR1 and CDR2 are SGHNT and YYREEE (reference sequence). This CDR3 has 12 residues. V lost 4 bases and J lost 6, with 8 bases in between. The sequencing input was PBMCs. The receptor's source is a male donor in good health and CMV-seronegative. This sequence joins TRBV5-4 and TRBJ2-1; D is uncertain. The CDR3 region is CASSTLSNEQFF. For the CDR3, the DNA is TGTGCCAGCAGCACCCTTAGCAATGAGCAGTTCTTC.